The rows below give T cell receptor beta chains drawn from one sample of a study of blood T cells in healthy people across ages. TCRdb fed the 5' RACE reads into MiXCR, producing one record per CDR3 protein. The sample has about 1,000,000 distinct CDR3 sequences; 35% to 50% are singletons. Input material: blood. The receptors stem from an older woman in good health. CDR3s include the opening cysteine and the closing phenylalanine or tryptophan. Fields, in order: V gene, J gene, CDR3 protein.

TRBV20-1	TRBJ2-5	CSAGTGIETQYF
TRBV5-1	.	CASSSGQTSSCEQYF
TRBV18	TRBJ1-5	CASSPGQSNQPQHF
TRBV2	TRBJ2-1	CASRQTSGSYQYNEQFF
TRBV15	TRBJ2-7	CATSTRPGRQYEQYF
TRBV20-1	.	CSARAGAVQETQYF
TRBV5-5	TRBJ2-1	CASNLRGWETQFF
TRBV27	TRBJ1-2	CASRSQGKLDGYTF
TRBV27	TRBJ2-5	CASSRPGGGGNVETQYF
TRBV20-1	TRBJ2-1	CSARDAGLAGVGLNEQFF
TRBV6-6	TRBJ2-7	CASSDTGTVSYEQYF
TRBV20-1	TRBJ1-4	CSARPQDRKNEKLFF
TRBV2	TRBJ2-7	CASSVETGMHEQYF
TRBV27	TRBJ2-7	CASSLSGQEQYF
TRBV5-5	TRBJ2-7	CASSLEAASQTQYF
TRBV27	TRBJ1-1	CASSFQGLNTEAFF
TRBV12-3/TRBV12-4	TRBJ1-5	CASSRAGNQPQHF
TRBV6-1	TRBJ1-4	CAAHREGYEKLFF
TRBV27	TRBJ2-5	CASRGQTYRETQYF
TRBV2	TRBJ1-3	CASRATVSGNTIYF
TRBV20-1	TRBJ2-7	CSAEGSGAGGSYEQYF
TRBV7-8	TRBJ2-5	CASSPTGAAEETQYF
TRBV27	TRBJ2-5	CASSNTRVSGSAKTQYF